This T cell receptor (beta chain) was found in a study of blood T cell repertoires in COVID-19. For the study at large: Specimens from acute and convalescent COVID-19 originated in the United States, Italy and Spain.

Sequencing used immunoSEQ multiplex PCR; TCRdb keeps in-frame clones, though not all of them. The table includes some 350,000 clones, 89% detected once. This CDR3 is 16 amino acids long. Germline loops: CDR1 MNHEY, CDR2 SVGEGT. V lost 0 bases and J 1 base, leaving 13 bases between the germline ends. Enrolment of Seattle patients took place during active infection, and they were followed longitudinally. The rearrangement links TRBV6-2 or TRBV6-3 to TRBJ2-7, with TRBD2 as a possible D gene (5 bases). The clonotype was recovered from a woman in her twenties or thirties with COVID-19, enrolled during active disease. Sequenced material: peripheral blood. Here the CDR3 DNA reads TGTGCCAGCAGTTACTCGATTAGTGGGAGATCCTACGAGCAGTACGTC. It yields the protein CASSYSISGRSYEQYV.